This T cell receptor beta chain emerged from a study of T cell responses to AZD1222 COVID-19 vaccine. Study findings and constraints: Vaccine-associated CD4 TCRs spanned spike, dominant at 160-218 and 743-854.

Trimming cost V 2 bases and J 5 bases, with 12 bases left between them. The CDR3 runs 14 residues. Germline CDR1 reads SGHDN; CDR2 reads FVKESK. Details on this clone: What it binds is unknown.

Sequencing used immunoSEQ multiplex PCR; TCRdb keeps in-frame clones, though not all of them. The data show about 84,000 clones, with 75% to 90% seen just once and 8% to 13% held by the top ten. The material sequenced was peripheral blood, taken 28 days after the second AZD1222 dose. This clonotype was sampled from an adult who received the AZD1222 COVID-19 vaccine. This chain uses TRBV14 with TRBJ2-5; no clear D gene. This chain's CDR3 is CASSQQRATETQYF. In DNA form, the CDR3 reads TGTGCCAGCAGCCAACAACGGGCAACGGAGACCCAGTACTTC.